This TCR beta chain is from a study of cytomegalovirus exposure and HLA in healthy donors (dated by TCRdb to the late 2010s). About the full investigation: In an earlier analysis of some 550 of the donors, approximately 260 Gb of sequence data and 100 million or so unique TCR beta sequences from about 179 million T cells were reported. An early release covering approximately 600 HLA-typed donors comprised 300 to 350 gigabases of sequencing data and around 80 million unique TCR sequences. Of the roughly 390 genotyped donors, less than 85% were placed in the genetic ancestry cluster associated with self-reported Caucasian donors. The aim of the study was to test whether cataloging public T cell receptors could identify signatures of past pathogen exposure. The T cell repertoires of 666 subjects were profiled by immunosequencing and related to cytomegalovirus serostatus. Besides the first cohort of about 730 subjects, a separate validation cohort made up of 120 different subjects was used. High-throughput TCR immunosequencing, statistical association of individual TCRs with disease status, and machine learning were combined to predict cytomegalovirus infection status. To study patterns of TCR occurrence, a later analysis re-analyzed previously published TCR beta repertoires from around 670 donors and added high-resolution HLA genotyping. The later analysis used no new phenotypic data to find candidate immune exposures, relying instead on TCR beta sequences and their occurrence across donors. An earlier analysis of 587 of the donors used high-throughput TCR beta sequencing to judge whether each TCR beta V gene segment behaved as functional or pseudogenic. Donor age, sex, ethnicity and CMV serostatus were collected together with the repertoire data. A later genetic analysis took genome-wide SNP genotypes for about 65% of the roughly 670 donors and used that subset as a discovery cohort. Every discovery cohort repertoire had been produced on one sequencing platform. Class I and class II HLA loci were covered by the typing at four-digit resolution. Typing coverage differed by locus: A, B, C, DRB1 and DQB1 were typed in about 629-640 donors, DQA1 in roughly 510, DPA1 in 600 to 610, and DPB1 in 472. Four to six DR-DQ haplotypes were handled as single units for association and clustering, since linkage in the cohort was strong. Among some 400 genotyped donors of the cohort, an average of around 250,000 unique TCR beta nucleotide sequences was sequenced per donor, of which roughly 18% were non-productive.

Results the study describes overall, beyond this receptor: According to a later genetic analysis, donors in an Asian-associated ancestry cluster had fewer N-insertions in productive TCRs than the approximately 700-donor mean. According to a later analysis, TCR association rates differed among HLA loci, with DRB1 alleles showing the most associated TCRs and HLA-C alleles showing the fewest. In a later analysis, HLA-associated TCR beta chains were found to be more clonally expanded and to have lower generation probabilities than equally common non-associated chains. The cohort was sequenced for TCR beta chains only, and without alpha or paired-chain data the features that could be detected were limited. Most CMV-associated TCR beta chains appeared to be HLA-restricted in a later analysis, and the HLA associations seemed to be driven largely by CMV exposure. Because HLA typing was unavailable for some donors at each locus, only the typed subset was used in association tests. Specific HLA alleles were associated with 15,000 to 20,000 TCR beta sequences at a false discovery rate of 0.05 in a later analysis. Cytomegalovirus status was reported to be diagnosed by the classifier with high specificity and sensitivity in both the original and validation cohorts. A later analysis reported that several top co-occurrence clusters appeared linked to parvovirus B19, influenza, CMV and Epstein-Barr virus. The study listed 150 to 200 TCR beta chains as associated with cytomegalovirus. A further reported finding was that TCR beta sequences accurately predicted the HLA-A and HLA-B alleles for most subjects in the first cohort. In a later genetic analysis, a missense DCLRE1C variant was associated with V-gene and J-gene trimming of TCR beta chains, and the association was replicated in an independent cohort. The presence/absence analyses assumed that sequencing depth was roughly uniform across donors, and that assumption may not be true. While some public TCRs were present in many individuals, most TCR sequences turned up only very rarely across donors. In vitro tests confirmed that a few of the cytomegalovirus-associated TCR beta chains recognize cytomegalovirus antigens. A group of highly shared sequence variants was considered likely to be a technical artifact of the sequencing pipeline. An earlier analysis of some 560 of the donors showed that most TCR beta V segments appeared in productive rearrangements either about 87% or about 30% of the time, which broadly matched IMGT annotations. The authors suggested that the approach could potentially be extended to other disease states and immunological phenotypes. Immune exposure information for the cohort was limited to CMV serostatus. When HLA alleles, especially DR and DQ, strongly co-occurred, TCR associations were difficult to assign to individual alleles. Because counts were too low, about 15 rarely observed V segments, including chromosome 9 orphons, were left out of the earlier analysis of several hundred of the donors. Some IMGT-functional V segments, including TRBV6-2 and TRBV6-3, could not be told apart with the 87-base-pair reads, so those segments were excluded. Correlated functional status among segregating V segments might reflect linkage disequilibrium, but an unknown experimental factor could not be ruled out.

The CDR3 measures 13 amino acids from cysteine to phenylalanine. The only DNA kept is the CDR3, 39 bases in frame from the first base. CDR1 and CDR2 are read off the germline V gene as SGHRS and YFSETQ. Trimmed from V: 4 bases; trimmed from J: 8 bases; junction bases lacking a gene match: 7. In total, about 650 healthy bone marrow donors made up the cohort. At the time of sampling, all cohort members were nominally healthy, though unrecorded immune exposures were likely present. The donor was CMV seropositive and was included in the group of approximately 310 seropositive cohort members. A peripheral blood sample was provided by each donor, and peripheral blood mononuclear cells were used for TCR beta sequencing. The Qiagen DNeasy Blood Extraction Kit was used to extract genomic DNA from the blood cell samples. Libraries were constructed by the immunoSEQ multiplex PCR assay. For the multiplex PCR, a mixture combining 60 forward primers for TCR Vbeta segments and 13 reverse primers for TCR Jbeta segments was used. The CDR3 region of rearranged TCR beta genes was amplified from genomic DNA with a multiplex PCR assay. Amplified TCR beta libraries were sequenced as 87-base-pair reads on the Illumina HiSeq System. Per the authors' processing: A later analysis counted 75 million to 100 million unique TCR beta chains across the roughly 700 repertoires, and roughly 11 million of these chains were shared by at least two donors. Raw reads were error-corrected and collapsed into unique sequences with a nearest-neighbor algorithm that merged closely related sequences to remove PCR and sequencing errors. V, D and J gene segments were assigned by aligning CDR3 sequences to IMGT reference sequences. Each retained sequence needed at least a six-nucleotide match to both a V gene segment and a J gene segment. A rearrangement counted as productive if the CDR3 had no stop codons and remained in frame with V and J, and every other rearrangement counted as non-productive. Following IMGT convention, CDR3 was defined as the stretch from the second conserved V-encoded cysteine to the conserved J-encoded phenylalanine. Sequences without an unambiguous match to a single V gene segment were excluded from the earlier analysis of a few hundred of the donors. An earlier analysis of about 590 of the donors classified V segments as functional when productive rearrangements were above 56.7% and as segregating when the standard deviation between donors was above 5%. A statistical classification framework was developed to diagnose cytomegalovirus status using the catalog of TCR beta chain sequences. In a later analysis, V and J genes were assigned by comparing TCR nucleotide sequences against IMGT/GENE-DB human TR gene sequences. A later analysis assigned CDR3 sequences and most-parsimonious VDJ recombination scenarios with the TCRdist pipeline. In a later analysis, each TCR beta chain was defined by its CDR3 amino acid sequence together with its V-gene family, and reads without a unique V-gene family were excluded. A later analysis removed 450 to 600 highly shared, low-generation-probability nucleotide sequences to deal with suspected cross-contamination and a sequencing artifact. For each public chain, a later analysis derived a clonal expansion index from normalized ranks of inferred template counts within each repertoire. In a later analysis, generation probabilities were computed with a VDJ recombination model fitted to out-of-frame rearrangements, and the resulting probabilities were checked against IGoR. In a later analysis, TCR-TCR, TCR-HLA and TCR-CMV co-occurrence was scored with hypergeometric tests, and a repertoire-size bias correction was applied to TCR pairs. To estimate false discovery rates, a later analysis permuted the HLA or CMV assignments 20 times. In a later analysis, co-occurring TCRs were grouped using DBSCAN, and TCRdist sequence similarity was added for clustering within HLA-allele-positive subsets. For co-occurrence clustering, repertoires with fewer than 30,000 or more than 120,000 public chains were excluded, along with roughly 5 repertoires with anomalous nucleotide sharing. Not all clones reach the TCRdb copy of this immuneACCESS table, which keeps in-frame sequences only. Checked studies attribute under half of the gap to unresolved V genes and leave the rest unexplained. The V and J calls and the clone size are those of that table, but D and trimming were determined from the DNA. This sample's listing comprises tens of thousands of clones. Roughly 11% of the sample is held by the ten biggest clonotypes.

Concerning this clone: The clone's antigen remains unknown.

This sequence uses TRBV5-1 and TRBJ2-7, and 9 bases in between align with TRBD1. This TCR came from a woman between 50 and 59 years old in good health and CMV-seropositive. Sample: PBMCs. The CDR3 has the sequence CASSLRQGEKQYF. In nucleotides, the sequence is TGCGCCAGCAGCCTTCGACAGGGGGAAAAGCAGTACTTC.